A selection of T cell receptor beta chains follows, all from one sample in a study of blood T cell repertoires in COVID-19. The assay was immunoSEQ multiplex PCR, and TCRdb's table has in-frame clones only and misses some. This sample has around 150,000 clones, with approximately 90% found just once. The specimen sequenced was peripheral blood. The source is a man aged 25 to 40 with COVID-19, enrolled during active disease. Each CDR3 is given with its conserved first and last residue. D genes are given only for firm matches. Clone size is given for some rows only: seen once, a few or many times, or a class if the clone is expanded.

cdr3_length	v_call	clone_size	d_call	j_call	cdr3_aa	cdr3_nt
14	TRBV5-1	NA	NA	TRBJ1-2	CASSLGQLVYGYTF	TGCGCCAGCAGCTTGGGGCAATTGGTTTACGGCTACACCTTC
17	TRBV4-1	NA	NA	TRBJ1-4	CASSQVYPTSTNEKLFF	TGCGCCAGCAGCCAAGTCTACCCTACCTCAACTAATGAAAAACTGTTTTTT
13	TRBV30	NA	TRBD1	TRBJ2-5	CAWTSDRGETQYF	TGTGCCTGGACGTCGGACAGGGGAGAGACCCAGTACTTC
19	TRBV6-2/TRBV6-3	NA	TRBD1	TRBJ2-1	CASSPYTFDRGGTYNEQFF	TGTGCCAGCAGCCCCTACACCTTCGACAGGGGAGGCACCTACAATGAGCAGTTCTTC
13	TRBV11-1	NA	TRBD1	TRBJ2-1	CAIEGQGGYEQFF	TGTGCCATCGAGGGACAGGGGGGCTATGAGCAGTTCTTC
17	TRBV4-2	NA	TRBD2	TRBJ2-2	CASSHTGGGANTGELFF	TGTGCCAGCAGCCATACGGGCGGGGGGGCGAACACCGGGGAGCTGTTTTTT
15	TRBV6-5	NA	NA	TRBJ1-5	CASSSLHSSNQPQHF	TGTGCCAGCAGTTCTTTACACAGTAGCAATCAGCCCCAGCATTTT
13	TRBV19	NA	TRBD1	TRBJ1-1	CASSDRENTEAFF	TGTGCCAGTAGCGACAGGGAGAACACTGAAGCTTTCTTT
14	TRBV6-5	NA	TRBD1	TRBJ2-7	CASSYGTGLGEQYF	TGTGCCAGCAGTTACGGGACAGGGTTAGGCGAGCAGTACTTC
15	TRBV4-1	once	NA	TRBJ1-2	CASSQDDRLLGGYTF	TGCGCCAGCAGCCAAGATGACCGCCTACTCGGGGGCTACACCTTC
14	TRBV11-2	NA	TRBD1	TRBJ2-5	CASSSGQSEETQYF	TGTGCCAGCAGCTCGGGACAGAGTGAAGAGACCCAGTACTTC
14	TRBV10-1	NA	TRBD2	TRBJ2-7	CARRLAGQNYEQYF	TGCGCCAGGCGACTAGCGGGACAAAACTACGAGCAGTACTTC
17	TRBV27	NA	TRBD1	TRBJ2-7	CASSSILWGQGNYEQYF	TGTGCCAGCAGTTCAATCCTCTGGGGACAGGGAAACTACGAGCAGTACTTC
15	TRBV5-4	NA	TRBD2	TRBJ2-1	CASTQWTSGSDEQFF	TGTGCCAGCACCCAATGGACTAGCGGGAGCGATGAGCAGTTCTTC
16	TRBV5-1	NA	TRBD1	TRBJ2-3	CASTPLGQGRADTQYF	TGCGCCAGCACGCCCTTAGGACAGGGGCGGGCAGATACGCAGTATTTT
14	TRBV6-2/TRBV6-3	once	NA	TRBJ2-5	CASSYSQAVETQYF	TGTGCCAGCAGTTACTCCCAAGCGGTAGAGACCCAGTACTTC
13	TRBV6-6	NA	NA	TRBJ1-2	CASSYSEGYGYTF	TGTGCCAGCAGTTACTCGGAGGGATATGGCTACACCTTC
15	TRBV6-5	NA	NA	TRBJ1-6	CASSYSYGGDSPLHF	TGTGCCAGCAGTTACTCCTACGGGGGAGATTCACCCCTCCACTTT
14	TRBV9	NA	TRBD1	TRBJ1-6	CASSSRDRHSPLHF	TGTGCCAGCAGCTCGAGGGACAGGCATTCACCCCTCCACTTT
16	TRBV4-1	NA	TRBD1	TRBJ1-1	CASSQGPLQGGTEAFF	TGCGCCAGCAGCCAAGGACCCCTACAGGGGGGAACTGAAGCTTTCTTT
15	TRBV4-2	NA	NA	TRBJ2-2	CASSRAVGGTGELFF	TGTGCCAGCAGCCGAGCTGTAGGGGGCACCGGGGAGCTGTTTTTT
16	TRBV11-2	NA	TRBD2	TRBJ2-5	CASSLGLAGGRETQYF	TGTGCCAGCAGCTTAGGACTAGCGGGGGGGCGGGAGACCCAGTACTTC
15	TRBV27	NA	NA	TRBJ2-3	CASSLIAFGADTQYF	TGTGCCAGCAGTTTGATAGCCTTTGGCGCAGATACGCAGTATTTT
14	TRBV2	NA	NA	TRBJ2-3	CASSESLPSNTQYF	TGTGCCAGCAGTGAAAGCCTCCCTTCAAATACGCAGTATTTT
15	TRBV11-1	NA	NA	TRBJ1-3	CASSLGWSSGNTIYF	TGTGCCAGCAGCTTAGGTTGGAGCTCTGGAAACACCATATATTTT
19	TRBV7-8	NA	TRBD2	TRBJ2-1	CASSLVGGGAGGPYNEQFF	TGTGCCAGCAGCTTAGTTGGTGGTGGGGCGGGAGGGCCTTACAATGAGCAGTTCTTC
15	TRBV5-1	NA	TRBD2	TRBJ2-3	CASALADPSTDTQYF	TGCGCCAGCGCACTAGCGGACCCTAGCACAGATACGCAGTATTTT
15	TRBV27	NA	TRBD1	TRBJ1-2	CASSLLTGGGYGYTF	TGTGCCAGCAGTTTACTGACAGGGGGAGGCTATGGCTACACCTTC
17	TRBV19	NA	NA	TRBJ1-2	CATPQVSFSPANYGYTF	TGTGCCACCCCCCAGGTAAGTTTTTCCCCTGCTAACTATGGCTACACCTTC
12	TRBV30	NA	NA	TRBJ1-2	CAWTGGRYGYTF	TGTGCCTGGACGGGGGGCCGGTATGGCTACACCTTC
17	TRBV6-4	NA	NA	TRBJ2-1	CGSNQGRGSKNYNEQFF	TGTGGCAGCAACCAGGGCAGGGGTAGTAAAAACTACAATGAGCAGTTCTTC
15	TRBV6-5	NA	TRBD1	TRBJ1-4	CASSYSTGGDEKLFF	TGTGCCAGCAGTTACTCAACAGGGGGTGATGAAAAACTGTTTTTT
15	TRBV7-2	many	NA	TRBJ2-7	CASSPTGRSSYEQYF	TGTGCCAGCAGCCCGACAGGGAGGAGCTCCTACGAGCAGTACTTC
14	TRBV6-5	NA	TRBD1	TRBJ1-6	CASSRQGTDSPLHF	TGTGCCAGCAGCCGACAGGGAACGGATTCACCCCTCCACTTT
16	TRBV4-3	few	NA	TRBJ2-2	CASSQGQGWYTGELFF	TGCGCCAGCAGCCAAGGCCAGGGTTGGTACACCGGGGAGCTGTTTTTT
18	TRBV4-3	NA	NA	TRBJ2-3	CASSQPPWDGGQADTQYF	TGCGCCAGCAGCCAGCCCCCTTGGGACGGGGGTCAGGCAGATACGCAGTATTTT
11	TRBV7-2	NA	NA	TRBJ1-1	CASSQTQGAFF	TGTGCCAGCAGCCAAACCCAGGGGGCTTTCTTT
13	TRBV7-3	NA	TRBD2	TRBJ2-7	CASSQQTGGEQYF	TGTGCCAGCAGTCAACAAACGGGAGGAGAGCAGTACTTC
14	TRBV5-4	NA	NA	TRBJ2-2	CASSLGGGGGELFF	TGTGCCAGCAGCTTGGGAGGCGGTGGCGGGGAGCTGTTTTTT
14	TRBV28	NA	TRBD1	TRBJ2-7	CASSPGQVDYEQYF	TGTGCCAGCAGTCCGGGACAGGTGGACTACGAGCAGTACTTC
15	TRBV2	NA	NA	TRBJ1-5	CASSEEGNSNQPQHF	TGTGCCAGCAGTGAAGAGGGGAACAGCAATCAGCCCCAGCATTTT
15	TRBV4-3	NA	TRBD2	TRBJ2-4	CASSQDRDYKNIQYF	TGCGCCAGCAGCCAAGACCGGGACTACAAAAACATTCAGTACTTC
13	TRBV29-1	NA	NA	TRBJ1-1	CSVVRTPVVEAFF	TGCAGCGTTGTTCGGACTCCCGTAGTAGAAGCTTTCTTT
17	TRBV25-1	once	TRBD2	TRBJ2-1	CASSEPSGVSSYNEQFF	TGTGCCAGCAGTGAGCCTAGCGGGGTCAGCTCCTACAATGAGCAGTTCTTC
15	TRBV21-1	NA	NA	TRBJ2-1	CASSKVQGLINEQFF	TGTGCCAGCAGCAAAGTCCAGGGTTTGATTAATGAGCAGTTCTTC
13	TRBV5-1	NA	NA	TRBJ2-1	CASSLVVATEQFF	TGCGCCAGCAGCTTGGTCGTAGCAACCGAGCAGTTCTTC
14	TRBV10-2	NA	TRBD2	TRBJ2-1	CASSERTSGGAVFF	TGCGCCAGCAGTGAAAGGACTAGCGGGGGGGCTGTGTTCTTC
14	TRBV6-5	NA	NA	TRBJ2-3	CASTHLGYTDTQYF	TGTGCCAGCACCCATCTAGGTTACACAGATACGCAGTATTTT